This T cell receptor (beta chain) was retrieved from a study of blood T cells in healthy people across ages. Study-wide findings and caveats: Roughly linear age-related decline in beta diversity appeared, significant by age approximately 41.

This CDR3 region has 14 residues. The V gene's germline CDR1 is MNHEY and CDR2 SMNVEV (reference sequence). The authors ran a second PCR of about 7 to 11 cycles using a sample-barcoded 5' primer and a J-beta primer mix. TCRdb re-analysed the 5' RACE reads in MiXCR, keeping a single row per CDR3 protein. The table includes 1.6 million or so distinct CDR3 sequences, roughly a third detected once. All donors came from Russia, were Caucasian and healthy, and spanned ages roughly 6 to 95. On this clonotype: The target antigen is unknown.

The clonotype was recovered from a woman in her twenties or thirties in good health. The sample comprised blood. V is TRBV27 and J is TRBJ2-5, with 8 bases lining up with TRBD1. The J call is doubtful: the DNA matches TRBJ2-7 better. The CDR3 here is CASTYQTGDYEQYF. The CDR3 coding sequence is TGTGCCAGCACCTACCAGACAGGGGATTACGAGCAGTACTTC.